The sequence of this T cell receptor (beta chain) was determined in a study of response to subunit inactivated influenza vaccine. In germline, CDR1 is MNHNS, CDR2 SASEGT. Trimming removed 6 bases from V and 0 bases from J; junction bases left unmatched: 8. The CDR3 totals 16 residues. Note on this clonotype: What it recognizes is unknown.

TCRdb reprocessed the RT-PCR reads with MiXCR, giving one entry per CDR3 protein. The sample yields hundreds of thousands of distinct CDR3 sequences, less than 20% seen once. Broader study findings: New T cells are recruited in small numbers by each seasonal influenza vaccination, according to the authors' suggestion.

This chain uses TRBV6-1 with TRBJ2-1, with 7 bases identical to TRBD2. This specimen consisted of PBMCs from blood, obtained more than 4 days after vaccination. This sequence originates from a man aged 50 to 60 who received an inactivated influenza vaccine. DNA of the CDR3: TGTGCCAGCAGCAAAACCGGGACTAACTCCTACAATGAGCAGTTCTTC. Translation gives CASSKTGTNSYNEQFF.